Sequencing of this T cell receptor beta chain was carried out in a study of cytomegalovirus exposure and HLA in healthy donors (TCRdb year 2017). About the full investigation: According to an earlier analysis of around 600 of the donors, about 170 million T cells yielded over 100 million unique TCR beta sequences and roughly 280 Gb of sequence data. Around 330 gigabases of sequencing data and tens of millions of unique TCR sequences made up an early release that covered under 750 HLA-typed donors. The genetic ancestry cluster associated with self-reported Caucasian donors included about 81% of the roughly 360 genotyped donors. The aim of the study was to test whether cataloging public T cell receptors could identify signatures of past pathogen exposure. The T cell repertoires of 666 subjects were profiled by immunosequencing and related to cytomegalovirus serostatus. In addition to the first cohort of roughly 700 subjects, a separate validation cohort of 120 different subjects was used. To predict cytomegalovirus infection status, the study combined high-throughput TCR immunosequencing, statistical association of individual TCRs with disease status, and machine learning. In a later analysis, previously published TCR beta repertoires from some 640 donors were re-analyzed and high-resolution HLA genotyping was added so that TCR occurrence patterns could be studied. In the later analysis, no new phenotypic data were used to find candidate immune exposures; instead, reliance was placed on TCR beta sequences and their occurrence across donors. An earlier analysis of approximately 580 of the donors used high-throughput TCR beta sequencing to judge whether each TCR beta V gene segment behaved as functional or pseudogenic. Donor age, sex, ethnicity and CMV serostatus were compiled together with the repertoire data. In a later genetic analysis, genome-wide SNP genotypes for about three fifths of the roughly 670 donors were used, and that subset was treated as a discovery cohort. Every repertoire in the discovery cohort had been generated on one and the same sequencing platform. HLA typing covered class I and class II loci at four-digit resolution. Typing coverage differed by locus: A, B, C, DRB1 and DQB1 were typed in about 620-640 donors, DQA1 in roughly 510, DPA1 in 600 to 610, and DPB1 in just under 490. Roughly 5 DR-DQ haplotypes were handled as single units for association and clustering, since linkage in the cohort was strong. Among about 400 genotyped donors of the cohort, an average of around 250,000 unique TCR beta nucleotide sequences was sequenced per donor, of which about 20% were non-productive. What the work shows at the level of the full study, not this receptor alone: Some IMGT-functional V segments, including TRBV6-2 and TRBV6-3, could not be distinguished by the 87-base-pair reads and were therefore excluded. In vitro tests confirmed that a few of the cytomegalovirus-associated TCR beta chains recognize cytomegalovirus antigens. Several of the top co-occurrence clusters appeared to be linked to parvovirus B19, influenza, CMV and Epstein-Barr virus, according to a later analysis. In an earlier analysis of under 600 of the donors, most TCR beta V segments were observed in productive rearrangements about 87% or about 30% of the time, broadly matching IMGT annotations. When HLA alleles, especially DR and DQ, strongly co-occurred, attributing TCR associations to individual alleles was difficult. A cluster of highly shared sequence variants was judged likely to be a technical artifact of the sequencing pipeline. Most TCR sequences were observed very rarely across donors, whereas some public TCRs were present in many individuals. CMV serostatus was the only immune exposure information available for the cohort. A total of roughly 160 TCR beta chains were listed by the study as associated with cytomegalovirus. The classifier was reported to diagnose cytomegalovirus status with high specificity and sensitivity in both the original and validation cohorts. A further reported finding was that TCR beta sequences accurately predicted the HLA-A and HLA-B alleles for most subjects in the first cohort. Compared with equally common non-associated chains, HLA-associated TCR beta chains in a later analysis were more clonally expanded and had lower generation probabilities. Linkage disequilibrium might explain the correlated functional status among segregating V segments, but an unknown experimental factor could not be excluded. The cohort was sequenced for TCR beta chains only, and without alpha or paired-chain data the features that could be detected were limited. According to a later analysis, most CMV-associated TCR beta chains appeared to be HLA-restricted, and the HLA associations seemed to be driven largely by CMV exposure. A later analysis associated 16,951 TCR beta sequences with specific HLA alleles at a false discovery rate of 0.05. A later analysis found that TCR association rates varied across HLA loci, with DRB1 alleles showing the most associated TCRs and HLA-C alleles the fewest. Because counts were too low, about 18 rarely observed V segments, including chromosome 9 orphons, were excluded from the earlier analysis of a few hundred of the donors. In a later genetic analysis, a missense DCLRE1C variant was associated with V-gene and J-gene trimming of TCR beta chains, and the association was replicated in an independent cohort. In a later genetic analysis, fewer N-insertions in productive TCRs were reported among donors in an Asian-associated ancestry cluster than the roughly 640-donor mean. The presence/absence analyses assumed that sequencing depth was roughly uniform across donors, and that assumption may not be true. The authors suggested that the approach could potentially be extended to other disease states and immunological phenotypes. Because some donors lacked HLA typing at each locus, the association tests relied only on the typed subset.

Libraries were prepared through the immunoSEQ multiplex PCR assay. For the multiplex PCR, a mixture combining 60 forward primers for TCR Vbeta segments and 13 reverse primers for TCR Jbeta segments was used. A multiplex PCR assay on genomic DNA amplified the CDR3 region of rearranged TCR beta genes. Amplified TCR beta libraries were sequenced as 87-base-pair reads on the Illumina HiSeq System. The authors' pipeline ran thus. In a later analysis, tens of millions of unique TCR beta chains were counted across the 650 to 750 repertoires, and approximately 11 million of these chains were shared by at least two donors. A nearest-neighbor algorithm error-corrected the raw reads and collapsed the reads into unique sequences, merging closely related sequences to remove PCR and sequencing errors. To assign V, D and J gene segments, CDR3 sequences were aligned to IMGT reference sequences. Each retained sequence needed at least a six-nucleotide match to both a V gene segment and a J gene segment. A rearrangement was called productive if the CDR3 had no stop codons and remained in frame with V and J, and every other rearrangement was called non-productive. Following IMGT convention, CDR3 was defined as the stretch from the second conserved V-encoded cysteine up to the conserved J-encoded phenylalanine. In an earlier analysis of more than 550 of the donors, sequences lacking an unambiguous match to a single V gene segment were excluded. In an earlier analysis of around 600 of the donors, V segments were called functional above 56.7% productive rearrangements and were called segregating when the between-donor standard deviation exceeded 5%. A statistical classification framework was built for diagnosing cytomegalovirus status from the catalog of TCR beta chain sequences. A later analysis assigned V and J genes by comparing TCR nucleotide sequences with IMGT/GENE-DB human TR gene sequences. The TCRdist pipeline was used in a later analysis to assign CDR3 sequences and most-parsimonious VDJ recombination scenarios. A later analysis defined each TCR beta chain by its CDR3 amino acid sequence plus V-gene family, and excluded reads lacking a unique V-gene family. As a way to deal with suspected cross-contamination and a sequencing artifact, a later analysis dropped roughly 620 nucleotide sequences that were highly shared and had low generation probability. A later analysis calculated a clonal expansion index for each public chain from normalized within-repertoire ranks of inferred template counts. Generation probabilities in a later analysis came from a VDJ recombination model fitted to out-of-frame rearrangements, and those results were checked against IGoR. A later analysis scored TCR-TCR, TCR-HLA and TCR-CMV co-occurrence with hypergeometric tests, applying a repertoire-size bias correction to TCR pairs. A later analysis estimated false discovery rates by permuting HLA or CMV assignments 20 times. A later analysis grouped co-occurring TCRs with DBSCAN, adding TCRdist sequence similarity when clustering within HLA-allele-positive subsets. Repertoires with fewer than 30,000 or more than 120,000 public chains were left out of co-occurrence clustering, as were about 5 repertoires with anomalous nucleotide sharing. TCRdb took over this immuneACCESS table, retaining in-frame rearrangements with V and J assigned. Such tables are incomplete; in checked studies, under half of the missing clones stem from an unresolved V gene, and the remainder is unexplained. From that table come the V and J calls and clone size; the DNA was used to work out D and trimming. This sample comprises about 130,000 clones, 17% of them detected only once. The ten largest account for 2.9% of the sample.

This clone has just a few counts. Its antigen has not been determined. Per-base qualities were not stored, and no clone one base away is much larger. The cohort comprised 666 healthy bone marrow donors. All cohort members were sampled while nominally healthy, although unrecorded immune exposures were likely present. The donor tested CMV seropositive and was one of the 289 seropositive cohort members. A peripheral blood sample was collected from each donor, and TCR beta sequencing was performed on peripheral blood mononuclear cells. The Qiagen DNeasy Blood Extraction Kit was used to extract genomic DNA from the blood cell samples. The CDR3 runs 14 residues from the cysteine to the phenylalanine. Kept here is only the CDR3 DNA, which spans 42 bases and is read in frame from base 1. In the germline V gene (reference sequence), CDR1 corresponds to LNHDA and CDR2 to SQIVND. Relative to germline, V is missing 4 bases and J is missing 6 bases, with 5 bases of the junction outside any gene match.

Source material: PBMCs. Recombination joined TRBV19 with TRBJ1-2; 10 of the junction bases match TRBD1. This receptor was identified in a female donor in good health and CMV-seropositive. The CDR3 is CASSNPGTGDGYTF. The DNA sequence follows: TGTGCCAGTAGTAATCCCGGGACAGGGGATGGCTACACCTTC.